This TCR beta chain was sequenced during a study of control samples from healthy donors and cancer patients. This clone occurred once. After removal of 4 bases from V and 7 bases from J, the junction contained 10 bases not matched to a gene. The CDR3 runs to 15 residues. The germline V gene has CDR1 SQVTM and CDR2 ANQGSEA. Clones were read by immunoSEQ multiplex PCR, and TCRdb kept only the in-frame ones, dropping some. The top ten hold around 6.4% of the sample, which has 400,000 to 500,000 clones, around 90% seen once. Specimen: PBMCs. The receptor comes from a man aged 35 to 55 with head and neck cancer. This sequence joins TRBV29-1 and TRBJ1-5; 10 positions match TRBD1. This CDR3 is CSVVETGGGKQPQHF. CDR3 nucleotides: TGCAGCGTTGTGGAGACAGGGGGCGGAAAGCAGCCCCAGCATTTT.